What follows are 20 T cell receptor beta chains derived from one specimen sequenced in a study of blood T cell repertoires in COVID-19. Data came from immunoSEQ multiplex PCR; TCRdb stores just in-frame clones and leaves some out. This sample has roughly 200,000 clones, with around three quarters found just once. The sequencing input was peripheral blood. The origin of the receptors is a woman in her seventies with acute or convalescent COVID-19.

The chain joins TRBV18 to TRBJ2-5, with 8 bases aligning to TRBD2. There are 16 residues in the CDR3. The junction had 7 bases not matched to a gene; V was cut back by 2 bases and J by 2 bases. From germline, CDR1 is KGHSH and CDR2 LQKENI. CDR3 loop: CASSPVASGFQETQYF. The CDR3 nucleotides are TGTGCCAGCTCACCAGTAGCTAGCGGGTTTCAAGAGACCCAGTACTTC.

The V and J genes are TRBV10-3 and TRBJ2-2; D is unresolved. V lost 3 bases, J lost 2 bases, and 10 bases lay in between. The CDR3 sequence is 15 residues long. The V gene's germline CDR1 is ENHRY and CDR2 SYGVKD. For the CDR3, the DNA is TGTGCCATCAGTGATCTCTTCAGTAACACCGGGGAGCTGTTTTTT. Translating it yields CAISDLFSNTGELFF.

This chain uses TRBV5-1 with TRBJ2-4, with D possibly matching TRBD1 (7 bases). The CDR3 consists of 16 residues. Germline values: CDR1 SGHRS, CDR2 YFSETQ. V was trimmed by 4 bases and J by 6 bases, leaving 20 bases between them. CDR3 in amino acids: CASSTQGWGDRNIQYF. CDR3 sequence (DNA): TGCGCCAGCAGCACACAGGGGTGGGGGGATCGAAACATTCAGTACTTC.

The chain joins TRBV23-1 to TRBJ2-4, with D possibly TRBD1 on 5 matching bases. TRBV23-1 is noted as an ORF with a role that remains uncertain. This CDR3 contains 19 residues. Trimming took 3 bases from V and 0 from J, leaving 21 bases between them. The CDR3 DNA reads as TGCGCCAGCAGTCATCTCGGAACGTCAGGGTATCTAGCCAAAAACATTCAGTACTTC. This translates into CASSHLGTSGYLAKNIQYF.

In its sample, this clone was seen once. This chain uses TRBV19 with TRBJ2-1; 9 bases map to TRBD2. Germline lookup yields CDR1 LNHDA and CDR2 SQIVND (reference sequence). The CDR3 has 15 amino acids. J lost 3 bases, V lost 3 bases, and 3 bases had no gene match. DNA of the CDR3: TGTGCCAGTAGTATTAATAGCGGGAGCTACAATGAGCAGTTCTTC. Translation gives CASSINSGSYNEQFF.

The gene calls are TRBV20-1 and TRBJ1-1, with D unclear. CDR1 is DFQATT and CDR2 is SNEGSKA in the germline V gene (reference sequence). V was clipped by 3 bases and J by 3 bases, with 14 bases between them. This CDR3 is built from 14 residues. For the CDR3, the DNA is TGCAGTGCTAGTAGAGGAGCGAGGGACACTGAAGCTTTCTTT. Protein sequence: CSASRGARDTEAFF.

The chain uses TRBV4-1 and TRBJ2-7, with D possibly matching TRBD1 (5 bases). The CDR3 runs 14 residues. Germline-derived CDR1 and CDR2 are MGHRA and YSYEKL. V lost 4 bases to trimming and J lost 7 bases, with 17 bases between them. CDR3 residues: CASSPDTRYEEQYF. CDR3 nucleotides: TGCGCCAGCAGCCCGGACACGCGTTATGAGGAGCAGTACTTC.

For the CDR3, the DNA is TGTGCCAGCAGTTTAGGCTCCCAGGGCCTACGCGAGCAGTACTTC. Its translation is CASSLGSQGLREQYF. The J gene is TRBJ2-7, the V gene TRBV28; a possible D gene is TRBD1 (5 bases). Per the germline V gene, CDR1 is MDHEN and CDR2 is SYDVKM. Trimming cost V 2 bases and J 6 bases, with 17 bases left between them. The CDR3 runs to 15 residues.

The J gene is TRBJ2-3, the V gene TRBV5-6; 7 nucleotides match TRBD1. The CDR3 is 13 amino acids. CDR1 is SGHDT and CDR2 is YYEEEE in the germline V gene. V trimming: 3 bases; J trimming: 6 bases; junction bases outside the gene matches: 4. The DNA of the CDR3 is TGTGCCAGCAGCTCTCCGACAGGGGATACGCAGTATTTT. Residues: CASSSPTGDTQYF.

The rearrangement joins TRBV7-3 to TRBJ1-2; D remains unclear. This CDR3 contains 14 residues. V lost 1 base and J 8 bases, leaving 14 bases between the germline ends. Per the germline V gene, CDR1 is SGHTA and CDR2 is FQGTGA. The CDR3, as DNA: TGTGCCAGCAGCTTAAGCCAGGCGAGTAGGGGCTACACCTTC. It translates to CASSLSQASRGYTF.

This clone was counted only a few times. This chain links TRBV27 with TRBJ1-2, with a weak D call TRBD1 (5 bases). The CDR3 is made up of 13 amino acids. Trimming took off 8 bases at V and 2 bases at J, with 12 bases between the two ends. Germline V lookup: CDR1 MNHEY, CDR2 SMNVEV (reference sequence). The CDR3 bases are TGTGCCAGCTCCGACAGCTACAACTATGGCTACACCTTC. Residues: CASSDSYNYGYTF.

The J gene is TRBJ1-6, the V gene TRBV28; D ambiguous. The length of the CDR3 is 15 residues. Germline CDR1 MDHEN, CDR2 SYDVKM. V shed 5 bases and J shed 0 bases, with 8 bases lying between them. CDR3 region: CASSTVGSYNSPLHF. The CDR3 DNA reads as TGTGCCAGCAGTACAGTAGGCTCCTATAATTCACCCCTCCACTTT.

The chain employs TRBV2 and TRBJ2-1; 13 nucleotides agree with TRBD2. V shed 8 bases, J shed 4 bases, and the junction held 2 bases outside the gene matches. The CDR3 runs to 14 residues. Looked up from germline, CDR1 is SNHLY and CDR2 is FYNNEI. The CDR3 DNA follows: TGTGCCAGCGCGGGACTAGCGGGGTACAATGAGCAGTTCTTC. This gives the protein CASAGLAGYNEQFF.

The V and J genes are TRBV5-6 and TRBJ1-1; D not resolved. The CDR3 has 13 amino acids. The V and J ends lost 1 base and 6 bases respectively, with 10 bases between them. Germline CDR1 SGHDT, CDR2 YYEEEE. The CDR3 bases are TGTGCCAGCAGCTTGATCCGGTCCCCTGAAGCTTTCTTT. It is translated as CASSLIRSPEAFF. The full variable domain, completed using reference TRBV5-6 and TRBJ1-1, is DAGVTQSPTHLIKTRGQQVTLRCSPKSGHDTVSWYQQALGQGPQFIFQYYEEEERQRGNFPDRFSGHQFPNYSSELNVNALLLGDSALYLCASSLIRSPEAFFGQGTRLTVV.

The V and J genes are TRBV29-1 and TRBJ2-5, with TRBD1 matching 8 bases. Germline loops: CDR1 SQVTM, CDR2 ANQGSEA. The CDR3 has 15 residues. Trimming cost V 6 bases and J 4 bases; bases outside gene matches: 13. CDR3 residues: CSVGALGQGGETQYF. In DNA, the CDR3 is TGCAGCGTCGGGGCCCTAGGACAGGGAGGAGAGACCCAGTACTTC.

The chain combines TRBV9 with TRBJ2-1, with 13 positions matching TRBD2. Trimming cost V 2 bases and J 11 bases; bases outside gene matches: 10. Germline V gene data show CDR1 as SGDLS and CDR2 as YYNGEE. The CDR3 loop spans 16 amino acids. CDR3 nucleotide sequence: TGTGCCAGCAGCGTTACACTAGCGGGAGGGCTTAATAAGCAGTTCTTC. Encoded protein: CASSVTLAGGLNKQFF.

V gene TRBV29-1 combines with J gene TRBJ2-1, with 9 positions matching TRBD2. Losses at the gene ends were 4 bases for V and 5 bases for J; bases not matched to a gene: 3. Germline values: CDR1 SQVTM, CDR2 ANQGSEA. The CDR3 totals 13 residues. The CDR3 DNA reads TGCAGCGTTGCTAGCGGGGCCAACAATGAGCAGTTCTTC. Protein sequence: CSVASGANNEQFF.

The chain joins TRBV30 to TRBJ2-6; 8 bases map to TRBD1. Germline V gene data show CDR1 as GTSNPN and CDR2 as SVGIG (reference sequence). Trimming removed 3 bases from V and 1 base from J; junction bases left unmatched: 8. The CDR3 runs to 17 residues. CDR3 nucleotides: TGTGCCTGGAGGAAAGGGACAGGTTCGTCTGGGGCCAACGTCCTGACTTTC. This translates into CAWRKGTGSSGANVLTF.

The rearrangement uses TRBV7-3 and TRBJ1-6; D is perhaps TRBD1 (6 bases). Trimming stripped 2 bases from V and 8 bases from J, with 10 bases between. Germline values: CDR1 SGHTA, CDR2 FQGTGA. The CDR3 has 14 residues. The CDR3 here is CASSLQGPDSPLHF. The CDR3 nucleotides read TGTGCCAGCAGCTTACAGGGGCCGGATTCACCCCTCCACTTT. The variable domain in full, completed from reference TRBV7-3 and TRBJ1-6, reads GAGVSQTPSNKVTEKGKYVELRCDPISGHTALYWYRQSLGQGPEFLIYFQGTGAADDSGLPNDRFFAVRPEGSVSTLKIQRTERGDSAVYLCASSLQGPDSPLHFGNGTRLTVT.

J is TRBJ2-2 and V is TRBV24-1; the D gene is possibly TRBD2 (5 bases). Looked up from germline, CDR1 is KGHDR and CDR2 is SFDVKD. The CDR3 length is 15 residues. V lost 6 bases and J lost 5, with 15 bases in between. The CDR3 here is CATSTRSPGTGELFF. The CDR3 DNA reads TGTGCCACCAGTACTAGATCCCCTGGGACCGGGGAGCTGTTTTTT.